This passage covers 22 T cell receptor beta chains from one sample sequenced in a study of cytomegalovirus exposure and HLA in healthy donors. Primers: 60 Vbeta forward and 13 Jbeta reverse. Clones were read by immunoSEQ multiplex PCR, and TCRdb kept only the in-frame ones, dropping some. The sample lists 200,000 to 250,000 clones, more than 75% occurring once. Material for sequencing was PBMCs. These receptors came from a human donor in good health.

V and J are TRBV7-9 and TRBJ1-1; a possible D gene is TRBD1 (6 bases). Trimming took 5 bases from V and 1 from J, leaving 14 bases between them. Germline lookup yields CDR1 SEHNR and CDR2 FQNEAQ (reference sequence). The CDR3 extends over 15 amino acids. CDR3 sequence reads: CASSARGYPNTEAFF. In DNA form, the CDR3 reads TGTGCCAGCAGCGCCAGGGGCTACCCGAACACTGAAGCTTTCTTT.

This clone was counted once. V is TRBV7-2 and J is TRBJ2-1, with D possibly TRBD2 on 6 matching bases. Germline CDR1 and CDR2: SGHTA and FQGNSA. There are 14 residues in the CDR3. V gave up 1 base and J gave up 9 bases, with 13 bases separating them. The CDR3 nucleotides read TGTGCCAGCAGCTTAGGCGGGGCTAGATCTGAGCAGTTCTTC. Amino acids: CASSLGGARSEQFF.

As DNA, the CDR3 is TGTGCCAGCAGCCCCGGACAGGGGAGGGTCACAGATACGCAGTATTTT. Its translation is CASSPGQGRVTDTQYF. The chain carries TRBV7-9 and TRBJ2-3, with 9 bases aligning to TRBD1. V was pared by 5 bases and J by 2 bases, with 8 bases of the junction left unmatched. Per germline, CDR1 SEHNR and CDR2 FQNEAQ (reference sequence). The length of the CDR3 is 16 residues.

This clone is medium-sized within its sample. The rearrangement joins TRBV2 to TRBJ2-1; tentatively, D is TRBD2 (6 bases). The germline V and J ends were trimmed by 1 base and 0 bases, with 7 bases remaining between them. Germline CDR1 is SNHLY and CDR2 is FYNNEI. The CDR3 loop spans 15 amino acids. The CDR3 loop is CASSEGDFSYNEQFF. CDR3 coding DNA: TGTGCCAGCAGTGAAGGGGACTTCTCCTACAATGAGCAGTTCTTC.

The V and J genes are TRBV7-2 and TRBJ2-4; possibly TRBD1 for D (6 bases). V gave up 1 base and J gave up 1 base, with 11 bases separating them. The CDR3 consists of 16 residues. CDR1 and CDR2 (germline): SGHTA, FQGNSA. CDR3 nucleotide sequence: TGTGCCAGCAGCTTAGGGGTGGGGGCGGCCAAAAACATTCAGTACTTC. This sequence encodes CASSLGVGAAKNIQYF.

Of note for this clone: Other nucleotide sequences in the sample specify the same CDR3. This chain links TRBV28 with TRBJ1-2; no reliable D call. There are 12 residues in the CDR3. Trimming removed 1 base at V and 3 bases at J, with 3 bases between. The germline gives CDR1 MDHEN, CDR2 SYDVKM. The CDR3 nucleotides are TGTGCCAGCAGTTTATCGGACTATGGCTACACCTTC. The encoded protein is CASSLSDYGYTF.

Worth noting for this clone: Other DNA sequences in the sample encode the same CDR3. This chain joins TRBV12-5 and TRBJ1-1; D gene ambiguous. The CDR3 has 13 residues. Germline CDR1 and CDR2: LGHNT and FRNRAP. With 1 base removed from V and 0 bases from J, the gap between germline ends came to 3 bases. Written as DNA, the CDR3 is TGTGCTAGTGGTTTGGCTTTGAACACTGAAGCTTTCTTT. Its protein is CASGLALNTEAFF.

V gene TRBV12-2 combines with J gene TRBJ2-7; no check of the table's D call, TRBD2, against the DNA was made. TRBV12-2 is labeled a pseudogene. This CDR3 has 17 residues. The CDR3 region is CASRVWGTRQSPREQYF. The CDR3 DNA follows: TGTGCAAGTCGAGTTTGGGGGACTCGGCAGAGCCCCAGGGAGCAGTACTTC.

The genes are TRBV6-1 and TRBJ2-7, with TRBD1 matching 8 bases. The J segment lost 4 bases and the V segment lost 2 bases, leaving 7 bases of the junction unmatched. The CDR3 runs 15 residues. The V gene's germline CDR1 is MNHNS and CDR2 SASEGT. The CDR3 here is CASSESGTGFYEQYF. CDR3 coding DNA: TGTGCCAGCAGTGAATCCGGGACAGGCTTTTACGAGCAGTACTTC.

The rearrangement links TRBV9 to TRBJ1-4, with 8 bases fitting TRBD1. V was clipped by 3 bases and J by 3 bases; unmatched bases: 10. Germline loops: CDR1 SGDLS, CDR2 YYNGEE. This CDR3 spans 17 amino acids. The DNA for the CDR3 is TGTGCCAGCAGCGCCCGGACAGGGTGGGGTGCTAATGAAAAACTGTTTTTT. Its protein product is CASSARTGWGANEKLFF.

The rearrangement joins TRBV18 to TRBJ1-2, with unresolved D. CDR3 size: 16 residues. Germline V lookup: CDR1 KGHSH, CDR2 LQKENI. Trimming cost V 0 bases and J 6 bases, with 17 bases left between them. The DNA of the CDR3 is TGTGCCAGCTCACCACCTTCTACACAGTTGATAAATGGCTACACCTTC. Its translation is CASSPPSTQLINGYTF.

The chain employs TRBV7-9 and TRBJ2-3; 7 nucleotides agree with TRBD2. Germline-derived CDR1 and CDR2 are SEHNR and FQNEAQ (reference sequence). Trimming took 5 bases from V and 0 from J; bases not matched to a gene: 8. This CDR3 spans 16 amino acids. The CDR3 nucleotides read TGTGCCAGCAGCCCCCCTAGCGGATCTAGCACAGATACGCAGTATTTT. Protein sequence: CASSPPSGSSTDTQYF.

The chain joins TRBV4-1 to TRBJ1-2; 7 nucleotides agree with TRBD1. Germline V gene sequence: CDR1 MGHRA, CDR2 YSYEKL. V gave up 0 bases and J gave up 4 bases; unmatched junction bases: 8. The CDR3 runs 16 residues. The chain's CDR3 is CASSQEGGGVSYGYTF. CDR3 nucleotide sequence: TGCGCCAGCAGCCAAGAAGGAGGGGGCGTTTCCTATGGCTACACCTTC.

The CDR3 DNA reads as TGTGCCAGCAGTTCTCCAGGATTGAACACTGAAGCTTTCTTT. Protein product: CASSSPGLNTEAFF. The J gene is TRBJ1-1, the V gene TRBV27; D gene ambiguous. Germline CDR1 is MNHEY and CDR2 is SMNVEV (reference sequence). V lost 4 bases to trimming and J lost 0 bases, with 9 bases between them. The CDR3 runs 14 residues.

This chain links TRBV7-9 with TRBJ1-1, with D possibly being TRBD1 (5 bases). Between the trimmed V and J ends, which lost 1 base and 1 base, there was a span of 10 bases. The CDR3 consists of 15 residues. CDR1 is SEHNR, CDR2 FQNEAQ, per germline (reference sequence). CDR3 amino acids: CASSLEAGRNTEAFF. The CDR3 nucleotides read TGTGCCAGCAGCTTAGAGGCAGGGCGGAACACTGAAGCTTTCTTT.

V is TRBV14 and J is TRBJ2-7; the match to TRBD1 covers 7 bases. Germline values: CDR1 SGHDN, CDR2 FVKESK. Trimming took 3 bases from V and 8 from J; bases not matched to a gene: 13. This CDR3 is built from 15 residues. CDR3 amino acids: CASSQLEGQPWKQYF. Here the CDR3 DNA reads TGTGCCAGCAGCCAGCTCGAGGGACAGCCCTGGAAGCAGTACTTC.

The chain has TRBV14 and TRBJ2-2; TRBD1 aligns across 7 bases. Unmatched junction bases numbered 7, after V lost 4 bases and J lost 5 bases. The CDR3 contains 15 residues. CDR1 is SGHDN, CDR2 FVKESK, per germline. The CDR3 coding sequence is TGTGCCAGCAGCCCCAGACAGGGTGGGACCGGGGAGCTGTTTTTT. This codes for CASSPRQGGTGELFF.

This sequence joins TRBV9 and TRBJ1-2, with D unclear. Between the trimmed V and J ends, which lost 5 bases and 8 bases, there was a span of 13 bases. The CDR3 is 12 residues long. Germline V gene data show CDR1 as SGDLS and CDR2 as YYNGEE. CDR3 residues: CASSPSGFGYTF. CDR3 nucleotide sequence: TGTGCCAGCAGTCCCTCGGGGTTCGGCTACACCTTC. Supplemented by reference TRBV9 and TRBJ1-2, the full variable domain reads DSGVTQTPKHLITATGQRVTLRCSPRSGDLSVYWYQQSLDQGLQFLIQYYNGEERAKGNILERFSAQQFPDLHSELNLSSLELGDSALYFCASSPSGFGYTFGSGTRLTVV.

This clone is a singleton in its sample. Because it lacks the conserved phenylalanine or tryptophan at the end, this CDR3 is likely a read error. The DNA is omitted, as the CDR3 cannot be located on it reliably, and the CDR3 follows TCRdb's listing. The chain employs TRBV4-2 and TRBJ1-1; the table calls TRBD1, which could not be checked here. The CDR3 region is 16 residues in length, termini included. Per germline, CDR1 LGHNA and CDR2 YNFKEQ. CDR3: CASSQRLTGTGLIPFL.

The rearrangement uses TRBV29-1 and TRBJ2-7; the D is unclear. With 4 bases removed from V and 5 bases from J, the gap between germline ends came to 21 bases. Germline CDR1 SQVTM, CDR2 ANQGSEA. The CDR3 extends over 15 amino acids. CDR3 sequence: CSVGKKSHQKDEQYF. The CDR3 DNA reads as TGCAGCGTTGGAAAGAAAAGTCACCAGAAAGACGAGCAGTACTTC.

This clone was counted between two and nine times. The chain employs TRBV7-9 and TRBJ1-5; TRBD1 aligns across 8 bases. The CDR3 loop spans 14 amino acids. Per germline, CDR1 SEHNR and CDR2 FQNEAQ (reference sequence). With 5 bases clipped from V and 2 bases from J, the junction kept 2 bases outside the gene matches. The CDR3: CASSPTGGNQPQHF. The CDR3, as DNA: TGTGCCAGCAGCCCGACAGGGGGCAATCAGCCCCAGCATTTT.

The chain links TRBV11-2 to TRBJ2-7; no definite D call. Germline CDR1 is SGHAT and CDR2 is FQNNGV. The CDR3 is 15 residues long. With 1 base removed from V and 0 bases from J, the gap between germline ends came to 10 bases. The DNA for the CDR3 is TGTGCCAGCAGCTTAGTTTCCGATAGCTCCTACGAGCAGTACTTC. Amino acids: CASSLVSDSSYEQYF.